In this sample, the clone carrying this T cell receptor beta chain turned up many times. What it binds is unknown. Unique molecular identifiers tagged the TCR beta cDNA libraries. When about 0.85 to 11 million T cells were used, they gave about 490,000 cDNA molecules. One entry per CDR3 protein results from TCRdb running MiXCR on the PCR reads. The sample records about 170,000 distinct CDR3 sequences, 30% being singletons. These data come from a study of post-analysis software for immune sequencing data. About the study: Included courses were relapsing-remitting and secondary progressive multiple sclerosis; progressive-relapsing multiple sclerosis was also included.

Study findings and constraints: Compared with controls, patients showed significantly lower normalized Chao1 diversity. Roughly 5 TRBV segments, TRBV5-6, TRBV5-1 and TRBV20-1 among them, were found more frequent in patients than controls.

V lost 5 bases, J lost 2 bases, and 10 bases lay in between. The CDR3 length is 13 residues. This chain connects TRBV12-3 or TRBV12-4 to TRBJ2-7, with a weak D call TRBD1 (5 bases). This TCR came from a girl aged 5-17 years with multiple sclerosis. The sequenced material came from blood. As DNA, the CDR3 is TGTGCCAGCAGTCCTACAGGAGCCTACGAGCAGTACTTC. Translating it yields CASSPTGAYEQYF.